This paragraph reports one TCR beta chain. Its antigen is currently not known. Base qualities were left out, and no much larger clone turns up one base away. This entry belongs to a study of T cell repertoires in cytomegalovirus infection (dated by TCRdb to between 2019 and 2020). As for the study more broadly: Peptide stimulations targeted recently identified HLA-C-restricted CMV epitopes, whose presentation resists viral immunomodulation, together with well-studied HLA-B-restricted epitopes. Donor HLA type was relevant to the analysis, because carriage of CMV infection together with the matching HLA type was indicated by public TCR beta signatures.

This specimen's treatment or condition label, per the study, means: in vitro stimulation with specific CMV peptide epitopes to enrich CMV-specific T cells. What the study reported, not specific to this receptor: The ex vivo response was dominated by HLA-C-restricted CMV-specific TCR beta clonotypes, which also provided the single most frequent clonotype in two of eight donors. Carriers of CMV infection plus the relevant HLA type were discriminated by the cumulative frequency of public TCR beta family members in the study cohort and in an independent roughly 370-donor cohort.

The data were produced on an Illumina HiSeq 1500. The raw public reads went through TCRdb reprocessing: fastp at Q25, MiXCR clone calling, in-frame beta chains kept. Merged by CDR3 protein, the rows form single entries marked with the most common genes and DNA. Present in this sample are about 700,000 distinct CDR3 sequences, about 30% of which were seen just once. The ten largest clones add up to roughly 18% of the sample. CDR1 SQVTM and CDR2 ANQGSEA were looked up in the germline V gene. The CDR3 starts with the cysteine, ends with the phenylalanine, and has 14 residues. The retained sequence is limited to the CDR3, 42 bases, with the frame set at the first base. At the junction V is shortened by 1 base and J by 8 bases, with 15 bases in between.

The chain was built from TRBV29-1 and TRBJ2-1; possibly the D gene is TRBD2, per 5 matching bases. The sequences come from cultured PBMCs, collected from culture after CMV antigen stimulation. The source of this sequence is a human donor in good health (CMV status not recorded). Some clones in this sample may be carry-over from other donors' samples. This receptor has the CDR3 CSVEGSIRGYEQFF. The DNA sequence is as follows: TGCAGCGTTGAAGGGAGTATACGGGGTTATGAGCAGTTCTTC.